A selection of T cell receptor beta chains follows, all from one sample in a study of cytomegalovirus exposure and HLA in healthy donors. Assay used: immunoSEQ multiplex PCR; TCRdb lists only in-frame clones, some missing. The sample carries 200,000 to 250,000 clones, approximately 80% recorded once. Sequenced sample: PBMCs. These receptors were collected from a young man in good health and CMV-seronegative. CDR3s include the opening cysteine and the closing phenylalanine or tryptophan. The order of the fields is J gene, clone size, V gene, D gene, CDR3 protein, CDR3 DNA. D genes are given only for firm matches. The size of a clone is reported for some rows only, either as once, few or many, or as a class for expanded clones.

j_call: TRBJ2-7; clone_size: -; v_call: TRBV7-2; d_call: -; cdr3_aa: CASSPSSYEQYF; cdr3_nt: TGTGCCAGCAGTCCCAGCTCCTACGAGCAGTACTTC
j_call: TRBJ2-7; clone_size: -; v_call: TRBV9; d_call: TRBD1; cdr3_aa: CASSVGTASYEQYF; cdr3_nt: TGTGCCAGCAGCGTCGGGACAGCGTCCTACGAGCAGTACTTC
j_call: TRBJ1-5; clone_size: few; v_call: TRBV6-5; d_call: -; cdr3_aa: CASSYSGTGSNQPQHF; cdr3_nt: TGTGCCAGCAGTTACTCCGGAACAGGGAGCAATCAGCCCCAGCATTTT
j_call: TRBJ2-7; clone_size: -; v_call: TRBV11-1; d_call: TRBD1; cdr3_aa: CASSHYLGDRNYEQYF; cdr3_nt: TGTGCCAGCAGCCATTACCTTGGGGACAGAAACTACGAGCAGTACTTC
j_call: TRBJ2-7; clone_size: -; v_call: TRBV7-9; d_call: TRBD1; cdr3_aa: CASSLPRDSHYEQYF; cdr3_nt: TGTGCCAGCAGCTTACCCCGGGACAGTCACTACGAGCAGTACTTC
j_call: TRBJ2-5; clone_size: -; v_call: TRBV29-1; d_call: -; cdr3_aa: CSVENPGQKETQYF; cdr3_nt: TGCAGCGTTGAGAACCCAGGTCAGAAAGAGACCCAGTACTTC
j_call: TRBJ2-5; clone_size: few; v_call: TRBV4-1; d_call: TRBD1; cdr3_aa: CASRRTGQETQYF; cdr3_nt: TGCGCCAGCAGACGGACAGGGCAAGAGACCCAGTACTTC
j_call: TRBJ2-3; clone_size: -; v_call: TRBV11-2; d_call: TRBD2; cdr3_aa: CASSFRTSGVLDTQYF; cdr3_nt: TGTGCCAGCAGCTTCCGGACTAGCGGGGTGTTAGATACGCAGTATTTT
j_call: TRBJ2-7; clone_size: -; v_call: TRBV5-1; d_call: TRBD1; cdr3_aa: CASSWAQGANEQYF; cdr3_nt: TGCGCCAGCAGCTGGGCCCAGGGGGCCAACGAGCAGTACTTC
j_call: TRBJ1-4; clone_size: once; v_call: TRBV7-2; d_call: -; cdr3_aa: CASSLAGMIGEKLFF; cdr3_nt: TGTGCCAGCAGCTTAGCCGGGATGATTGGTGAAAAACTGTTTTTT
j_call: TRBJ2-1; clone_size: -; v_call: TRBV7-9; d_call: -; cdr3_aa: CASSLGRTADNEQFF; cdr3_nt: TGTGCCAGCAGCTTAGGGCGGACTGCTGACAATGAGCAGTTCTTC
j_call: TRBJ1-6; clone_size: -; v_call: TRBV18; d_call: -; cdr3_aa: CASSPQTTDRTTYNSPLHF; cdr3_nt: TGTGCCAGCTCACCTCAAACGACGGACAGAACTACTTATAATTCACCCCTCCACTTT
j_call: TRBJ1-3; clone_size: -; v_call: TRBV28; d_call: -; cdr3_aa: CASSSPRGSTGNTIYF; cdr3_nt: TGTGCCAGCAGCTCACCCAGGGGTTCTACTGGAAACACCATATATTTT
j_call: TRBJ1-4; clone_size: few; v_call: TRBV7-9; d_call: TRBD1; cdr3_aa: CASSLVVDRVGEKLFF; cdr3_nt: TGTGCCAGCAGCTTAGTCGTGGACAGGGTTGGTGAAAAACTGTTTTTT
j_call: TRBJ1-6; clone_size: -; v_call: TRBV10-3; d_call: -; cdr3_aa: CAISESWGRGSPLHF; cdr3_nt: TGTGCCATCAGTGAGTCGTGGGGTAGGGGTTCACCCCTCCACTTT
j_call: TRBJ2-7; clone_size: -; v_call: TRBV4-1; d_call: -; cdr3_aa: CASSQERELEQYF; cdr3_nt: TGCGCCAGCAGCCAAGAACGGGAGCTAGAGCAGTACTTC
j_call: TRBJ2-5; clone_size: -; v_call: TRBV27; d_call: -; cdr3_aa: CASSSYNLRGVETQYF; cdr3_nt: TGTGCCAGCAGTTCGTATAACCTCAGGGGTGTAGAGACCCAGTACTTC
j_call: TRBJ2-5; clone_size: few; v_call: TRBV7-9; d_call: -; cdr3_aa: CASSQRQEIQETQYF; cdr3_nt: TGTGCCAGCAGCCAAAGACAGGAGATTCAAGAGACCCAGTACTTC
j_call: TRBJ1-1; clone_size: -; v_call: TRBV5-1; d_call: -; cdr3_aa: CASSLIVENTEAFF; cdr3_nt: TGCGCCAGCAGCTTGATAGTAGAGAACACTGAAGCTTTCTTT
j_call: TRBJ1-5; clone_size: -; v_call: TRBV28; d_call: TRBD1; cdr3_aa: CASSLGQARTQPQHF; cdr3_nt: TGTGCCAGCAGTCTCGGACAGGCAAGAACCCAGCCCCAGCATTTT
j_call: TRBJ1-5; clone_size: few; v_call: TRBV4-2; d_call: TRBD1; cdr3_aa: CASSQTTGGSDNQPQHF; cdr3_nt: TGTGCCAGCAGCCAGACTACAGGGGGGAGTGACAATCAGCCCCAGCATTTT
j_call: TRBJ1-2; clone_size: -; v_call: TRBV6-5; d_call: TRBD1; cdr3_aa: CASSTPGTGHYGYTF; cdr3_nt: TGTGCCAGCAGTACCCCCGGGACAGGGCACTATGGCTACACCTTC
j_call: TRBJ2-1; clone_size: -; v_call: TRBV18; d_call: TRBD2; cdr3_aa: CASSPLQGLTGEQFF; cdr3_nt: TGTGCCAGCTCACCACTCCAGGGACTAACTGGTGAGCAGTTCTTC
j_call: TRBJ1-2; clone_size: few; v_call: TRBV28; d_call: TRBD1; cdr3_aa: CATGQAPRYGYTF; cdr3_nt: TGTGCCACGGGACAGGCCCCCCGCTATGGCTACACCTTC
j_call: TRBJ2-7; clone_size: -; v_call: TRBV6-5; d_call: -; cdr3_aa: CASSQWLGGSYEQYF; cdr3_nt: TGTGCCAGCAGTCAATGGTTGGGGGGTTCCTACGAGCAGTACTTC
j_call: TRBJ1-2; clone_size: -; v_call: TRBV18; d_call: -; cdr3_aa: CASSPMNDNHYGYTF; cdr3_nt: TGTGCCAGCTCACCAATGAATGACAACCACTATGGCTACACCTTC
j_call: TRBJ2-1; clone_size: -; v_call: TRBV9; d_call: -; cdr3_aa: CASSALRSAPYNEQFF; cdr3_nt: TGTGCCAGCAGCGCCCTACGTAGCGCTCCCTACAATGAGCAGTTCTTC
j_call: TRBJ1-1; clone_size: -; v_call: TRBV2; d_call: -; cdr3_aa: CASSEIPGLGGTEAFF; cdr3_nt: TGTGCCAGCAGTGAGATTCCCGGTCTAGGAGGCACTGAAGCTTTCTTT
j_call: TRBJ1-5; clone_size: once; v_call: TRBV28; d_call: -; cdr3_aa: CASSYPQRDNQPQHF; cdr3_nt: TGTGCCAGCAGTTACCCTCAGAGGGACAATCAGCCCCAGCATTTT
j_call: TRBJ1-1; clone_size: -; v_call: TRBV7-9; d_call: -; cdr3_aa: CASSLAVSPLNTEAFF; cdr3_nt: TGTGCCAGCAGCTTAGCGGTTTCACCACTTAACACTGAAGCTTTCTTT
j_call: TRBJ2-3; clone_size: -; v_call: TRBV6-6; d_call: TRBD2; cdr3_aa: CASTSVGGGGFDTQYF; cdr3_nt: TGTGCCAGCACCTCGGTTGGCGGGGGAGGGTTTGATACGCAGTATTTT
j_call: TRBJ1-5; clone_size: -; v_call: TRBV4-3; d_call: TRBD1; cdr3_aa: CASSLDRDQPQHF; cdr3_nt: TGCGCCAGCAGCCTGGACAGGGATCAGCCCCAGCATTTT
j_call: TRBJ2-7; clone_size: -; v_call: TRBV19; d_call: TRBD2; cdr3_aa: CASSMGLAGGQQYF; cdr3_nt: TGTGCCAGTAGTATGGGACTAGCGGGGGGGCAGCAGTACTTC
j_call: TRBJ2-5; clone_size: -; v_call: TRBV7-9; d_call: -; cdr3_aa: CSSSSPRVLYQETQYF; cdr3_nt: TGTTCCAGCAGCTCTCCACGGGTGCTGTACCAAGAGACCCAGTACTTC
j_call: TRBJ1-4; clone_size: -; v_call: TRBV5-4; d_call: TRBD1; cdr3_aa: CASSYRQGAREKLFF; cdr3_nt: TGTGCCAGCAGCTATAGACAGGGGGCGAGGGAAAAACTGTTTTTT
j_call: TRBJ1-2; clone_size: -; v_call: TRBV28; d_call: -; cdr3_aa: CASREGTPSGYTF; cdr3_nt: TGTGCCAGCAGGGAGGGGACGCCGTCTGGCTACACCTTC
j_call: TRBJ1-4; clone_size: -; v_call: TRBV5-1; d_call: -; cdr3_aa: CASSLIPSNEKLFF; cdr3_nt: TGCGCCAGCAGCTTGATTCCGAGTAATGAAAAACTGTTTTTT
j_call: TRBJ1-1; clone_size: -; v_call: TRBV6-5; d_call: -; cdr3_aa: CASSLVASGSTFF; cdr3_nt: -
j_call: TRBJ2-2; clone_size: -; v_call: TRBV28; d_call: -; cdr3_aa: CASRVLEGIPGELFF; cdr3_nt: TGTGCCAGCAGGGTCCTAGAGGGCATCCCCGGGGAGCTGTTTTTT
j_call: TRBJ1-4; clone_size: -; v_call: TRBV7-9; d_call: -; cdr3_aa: CASSSRASSREKLFF; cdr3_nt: TGTGCCAGCAGCTCGAGGGCCTCCAGCCGGGAAAAACTGTTTTTT
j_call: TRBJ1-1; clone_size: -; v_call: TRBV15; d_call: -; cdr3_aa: CATSRARGVGTEAFF; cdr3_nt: TGTGCCACCAGCAGAGCCCGGGGGGTGGGGACTGAAGCTTTCTTT
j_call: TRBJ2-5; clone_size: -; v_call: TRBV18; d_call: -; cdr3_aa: CASSPPNGAQETQYF; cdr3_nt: TGTGCCAGCTCACCACCGAATGGGGCCCAAGAGACCCAGTACTTC
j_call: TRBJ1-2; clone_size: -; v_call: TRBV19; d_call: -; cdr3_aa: CASRILFKTRDYGYTF; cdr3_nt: TGTGCCAGTAGAATTTTATTCAAGACAAGAGACTATGGCTACACCTTC
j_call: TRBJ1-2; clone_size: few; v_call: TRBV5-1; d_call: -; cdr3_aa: CASSREGNNYGYTF; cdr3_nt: TGCGCCAGCAGCAGGGAGGGTAACAACTATGGCTACACCTTC
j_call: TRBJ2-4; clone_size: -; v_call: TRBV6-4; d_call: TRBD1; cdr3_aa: CASSDMGQGPEEGSLAKNIQYF; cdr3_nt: TGTGCCAGCAGTGACATGGGACAGGGGCCTGAAGAAGGAAGTCTAGCCAAAAACATTCAGTACTTC
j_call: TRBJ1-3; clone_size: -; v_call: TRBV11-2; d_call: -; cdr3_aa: CASSSLDGRNTIYF; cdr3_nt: TGTGCCAGCAGCTCCCTGGACGGGAGAAACACCATATATTTT
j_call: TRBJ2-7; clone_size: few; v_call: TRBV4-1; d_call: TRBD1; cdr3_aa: CASSPRQGYSYEQYF; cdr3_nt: TGCGCCAGCAGCCCCCGACAGGGATACTCCTACGAGCAGTACTTC
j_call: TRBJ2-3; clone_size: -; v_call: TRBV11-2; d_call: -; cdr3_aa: CASSRGDTQYF; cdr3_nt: TGTGCCAGCAGCCGGGGGGATACGCAGTATTTT
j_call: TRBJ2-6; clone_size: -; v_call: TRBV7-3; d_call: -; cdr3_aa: CASSDSSGANVLTF; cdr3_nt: TGTGCCAGCAGCGACAGCTCTGGGGCCAACGTCCTGACTTTC
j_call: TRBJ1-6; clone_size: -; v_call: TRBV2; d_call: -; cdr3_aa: CASTRDSFNSPLHF; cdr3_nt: TGTGCCAGCACTAGAGACAGTTTCAATTCACCCCTCCACTTT
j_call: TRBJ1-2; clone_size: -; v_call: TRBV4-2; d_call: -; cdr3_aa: CASSQDPENYGYTF; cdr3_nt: TGTGCCAGCAGCCAAGATCCGGAGAACTATGGCTACACCTTC
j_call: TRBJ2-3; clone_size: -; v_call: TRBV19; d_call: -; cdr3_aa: CASSIRLDADTQYF; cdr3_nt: TGTGCCAGTAGTATCCGGCTAGATGCAGATACGCAGTATTTT
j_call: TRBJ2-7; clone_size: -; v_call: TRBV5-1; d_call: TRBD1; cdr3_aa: CASSGTGFYEQYF; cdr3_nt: TGCGCCAGCAGCGGGACAGGGTTCTACGAGCAGTACTTC
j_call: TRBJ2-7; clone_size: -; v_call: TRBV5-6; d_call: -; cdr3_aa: CASSPRTDSYEQYF; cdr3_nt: TGTGCCAGCAGCCCTAGGACAGACTCCTACGAGCAGTACTTC